This T cell receptor (beta chain) originates from a study of blood T cell repertoires in COVID-19. About the research overall: Sites across the United States, Italy and Spain contributed samples from acute and convalescent COVID-19.

The CDR3 is 15 amino acids. The germline V and J ends were trimmed by 6 bases and 1 base, with 15 bases remaining between them. Germline CDR1 is MNHEY and CDR2 is SMNVEV (reference sequence). The authors' processing: Amplification of reference gene primers provided the estimated nucleated cell counts. The assay was immunoSEQ multiplex PCR, and TCRdb's table has in-frame clones only and misses some. V, J and clone size derive from that table, while D and trimming were established from the DNA sequence. The sample lists around 79,000 clones, less than 90% seen once, with around 9.8% in the top ten. This clone showed up just a few times.

The J gene is TRBJ2-5, the V gene TRBV27, with a weak D call TRBD1 (5 bases). The sequence came from a human donor in a cohort sampled during active COVID-19. The specimen was peripheral blood. The CDR3 region is CASSILGQGQETQYF. CDR3 nucleotide sequence: TGTGCCAGCAGCATCCTAGGACAAGGCCAAGAGACCCAGTACTTC.